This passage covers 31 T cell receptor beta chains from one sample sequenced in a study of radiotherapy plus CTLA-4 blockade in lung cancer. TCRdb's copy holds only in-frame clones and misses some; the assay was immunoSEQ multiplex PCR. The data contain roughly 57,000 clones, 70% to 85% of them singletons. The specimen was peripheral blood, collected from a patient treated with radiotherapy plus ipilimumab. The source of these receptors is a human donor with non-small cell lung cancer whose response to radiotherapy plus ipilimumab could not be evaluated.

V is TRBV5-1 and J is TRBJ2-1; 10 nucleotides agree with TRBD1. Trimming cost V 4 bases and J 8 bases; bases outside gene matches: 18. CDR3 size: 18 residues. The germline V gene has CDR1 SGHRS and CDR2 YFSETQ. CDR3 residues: CASSRVTGGTGVEDEQFF. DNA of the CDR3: TGCGCCAGCAGCCGCGTCACGGGTGGGACAGGGGTTGAGGATGAGCAGTTCTTC.

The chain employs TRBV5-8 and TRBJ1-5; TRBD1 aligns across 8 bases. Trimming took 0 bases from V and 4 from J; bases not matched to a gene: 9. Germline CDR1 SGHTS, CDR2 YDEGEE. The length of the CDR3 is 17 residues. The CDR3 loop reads CASSLGTGQGGNQPQHF. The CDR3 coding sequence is TGTGCCAGCAGCTTGGGTACAGGACAGGGCGGAAATCAGCCCCAGCATTTT.

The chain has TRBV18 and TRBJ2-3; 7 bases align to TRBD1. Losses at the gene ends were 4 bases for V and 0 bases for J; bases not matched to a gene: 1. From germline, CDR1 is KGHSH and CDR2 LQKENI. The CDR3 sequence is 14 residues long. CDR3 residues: CASSLGQSTDTQYF. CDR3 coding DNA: TGTGCCAGCTCACTGGGACAGAGCACAGATACGCAGTATTTT.

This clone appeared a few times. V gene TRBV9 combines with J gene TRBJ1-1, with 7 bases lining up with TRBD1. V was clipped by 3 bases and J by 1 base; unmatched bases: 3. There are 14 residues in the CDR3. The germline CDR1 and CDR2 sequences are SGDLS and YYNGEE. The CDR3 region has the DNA TGTGCCAGCAGCGGAGGGGGCTGGAACACTGAAGCTTTCTTT. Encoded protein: CASSGGGWNTEAFF.

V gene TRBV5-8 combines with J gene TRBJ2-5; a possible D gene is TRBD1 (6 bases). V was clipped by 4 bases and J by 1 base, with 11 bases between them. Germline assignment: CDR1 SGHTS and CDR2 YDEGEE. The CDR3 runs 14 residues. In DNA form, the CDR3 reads TGTGCCAGCAGCCTTGGGACACTCCAAGAGACCCAGTACTTC. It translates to CASSLGTLQETQYF.

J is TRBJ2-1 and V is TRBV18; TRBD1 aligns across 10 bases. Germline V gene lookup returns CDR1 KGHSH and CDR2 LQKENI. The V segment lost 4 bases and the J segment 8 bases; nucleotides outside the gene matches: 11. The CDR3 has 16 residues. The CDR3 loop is CASSLLDRGRVDEQFF. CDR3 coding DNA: TGTGCCAGCTCACTTCTAGACAGGGGGCGAGTGGATGAGCAGTTCTTC.

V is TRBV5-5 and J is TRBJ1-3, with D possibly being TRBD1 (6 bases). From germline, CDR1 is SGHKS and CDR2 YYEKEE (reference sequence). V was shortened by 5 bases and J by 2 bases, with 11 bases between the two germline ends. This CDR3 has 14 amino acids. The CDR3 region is CASRLQGTGNTIYF. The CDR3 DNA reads TGTGCCAGCAGGTTACAGGGTACTGGAAACACCATATATTTT.

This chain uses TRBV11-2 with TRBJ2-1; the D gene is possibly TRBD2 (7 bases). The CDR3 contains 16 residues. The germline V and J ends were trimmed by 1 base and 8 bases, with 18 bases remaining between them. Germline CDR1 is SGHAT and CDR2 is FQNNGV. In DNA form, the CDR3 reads TGTGCCAGCAGCTTAGGGGTACAGGGAGGGGTGGATGAGCAGTTCTTC. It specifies CASSLGVQGGVDEQFF.

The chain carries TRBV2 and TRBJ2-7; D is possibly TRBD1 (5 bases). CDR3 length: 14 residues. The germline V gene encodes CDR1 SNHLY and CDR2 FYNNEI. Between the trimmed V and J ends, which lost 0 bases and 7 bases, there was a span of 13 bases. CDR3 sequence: CASSEAGSKGEQYF. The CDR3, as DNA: TGTGCCAGCAGTGAAGCGGGGTCTAAGGGGGAGCAGTACTTC.

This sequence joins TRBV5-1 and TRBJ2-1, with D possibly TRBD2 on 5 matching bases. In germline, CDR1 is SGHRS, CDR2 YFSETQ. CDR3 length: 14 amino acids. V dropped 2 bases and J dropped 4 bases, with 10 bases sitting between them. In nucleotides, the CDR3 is TGCGCCAGCAGCTTTTGGACTTCATACAATGAGCAGTTCTTC. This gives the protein CASSFWTSYNEQFF.

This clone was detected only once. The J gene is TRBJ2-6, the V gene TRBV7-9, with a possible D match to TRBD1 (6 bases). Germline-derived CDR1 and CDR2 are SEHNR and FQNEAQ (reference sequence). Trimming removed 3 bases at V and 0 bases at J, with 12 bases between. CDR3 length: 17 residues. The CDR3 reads CASSFLTGPSGANVLTF. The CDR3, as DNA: TGTGCCAGCAGCTTTTTGACAGGCCCCTCTGGGGCCAACGTCCTGACTTTC. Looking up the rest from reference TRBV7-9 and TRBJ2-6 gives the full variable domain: DTGVSQNPRHKITKRGQNVTFRCDPISEHNRLYWYRQTLGQGPEFLTYFQNEAQLEKSRLLSDRFSAERPKGSFSTLEIQRTEQGDSAMYLCASSFLTGPSGANVLTFGAGSRLTVL.

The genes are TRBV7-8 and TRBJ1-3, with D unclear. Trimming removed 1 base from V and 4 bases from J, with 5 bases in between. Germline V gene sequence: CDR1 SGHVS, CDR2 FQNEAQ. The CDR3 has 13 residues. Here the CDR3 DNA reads TGTGCCAGCAGCTTAGGGGCCGGAAACACCATATATTTT. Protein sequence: CASSLGAGNTIYF.

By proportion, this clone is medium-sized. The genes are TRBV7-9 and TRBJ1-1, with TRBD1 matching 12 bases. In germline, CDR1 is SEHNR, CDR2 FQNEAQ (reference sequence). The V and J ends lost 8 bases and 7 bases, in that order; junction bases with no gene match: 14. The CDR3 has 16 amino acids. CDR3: CASGGTGGAVNIEAFF. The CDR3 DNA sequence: TGTGCCAGCGGGGGGACAGGGGGCGCGGTGAATATTGAAGCTTTCTTT.

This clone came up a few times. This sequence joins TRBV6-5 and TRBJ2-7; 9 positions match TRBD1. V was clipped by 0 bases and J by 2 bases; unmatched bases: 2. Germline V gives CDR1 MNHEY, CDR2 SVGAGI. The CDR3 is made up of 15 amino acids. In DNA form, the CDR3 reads TGTGCCAGCAGTTACTCTGACAGGGGGGCCTACGAGCAGTACTTC. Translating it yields CASSYSDRGAYEQYF.

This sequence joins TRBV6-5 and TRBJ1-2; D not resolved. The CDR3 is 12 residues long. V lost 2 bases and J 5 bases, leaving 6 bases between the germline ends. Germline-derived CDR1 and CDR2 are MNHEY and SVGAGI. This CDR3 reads CASSYDGYGYTF. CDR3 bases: TGTGCCAGCAGTTACGACGGGTATGGCTACACCTTC.

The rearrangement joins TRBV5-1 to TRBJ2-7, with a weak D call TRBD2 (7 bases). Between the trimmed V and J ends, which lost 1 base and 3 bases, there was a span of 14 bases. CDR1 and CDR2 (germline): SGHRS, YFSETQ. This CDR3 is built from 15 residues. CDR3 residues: CASSLSAGDYYEQYF. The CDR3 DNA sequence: TGCGCCAGCAGCTTGAGTGCAGGGGACTACTACGAGCAGTACTTC.

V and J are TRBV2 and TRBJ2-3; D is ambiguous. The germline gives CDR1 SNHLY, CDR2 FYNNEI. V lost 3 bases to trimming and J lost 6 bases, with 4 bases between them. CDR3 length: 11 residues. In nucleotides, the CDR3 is TGTGCCAGCAGTGAGAGCGATACGCAGTATTTT. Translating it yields CASSESDTQYF.

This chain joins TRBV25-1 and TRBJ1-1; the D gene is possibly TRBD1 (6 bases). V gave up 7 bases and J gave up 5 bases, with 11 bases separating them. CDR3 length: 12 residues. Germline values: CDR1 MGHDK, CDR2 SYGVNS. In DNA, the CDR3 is TGTGCCAGCAACGGTAGGGGGACTGAAGCTTTCTTT. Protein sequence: CASNGRGTEAFF. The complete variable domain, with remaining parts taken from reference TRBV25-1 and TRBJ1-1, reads EADIYQTPRYLVIGTGKKITLECSQTMGHDKMYWYQQDPGMELHLIHYSYGVNSTEKGDLSSESTVSRIRTEHFPLTLESARPSHTSQYLCASNGRGTEAFFGQGTRLTVV.

The DNA for the CDR3 is TGTGCCTCACCGGGAGACAGAGATCAGCCCCAGCATTTT. This codes for CASPGDRDQPQHF. The chain carries TRBV10-3 and TRBJ1-5; possible D gene TRBD1, 5 bases. The CDR3 sequence is 13 residues long. Per germline, CDR1 ENHRY and CDR2 SYGVKD. The V end lost 11 bases, the J end lost 5 bases, and 16 bases lay between the germline ends.

The CDR3 region has the DNA TGTGCCAGCAGCTCTCGACAGTTAATGAACACTGAAGCTTTCTTT. It is translated as CASSSRQLMNTEAFF. The rearrangement joins TRBV7-2 to TRBJ1-1, with D possibly matching TRBD1 (5 bases). The V end lost 4 bases, the J end lost 0 bases, and 12 bases lay between the germline ends. Germline CDR1 reads SGHTA; CDR2 reads FQGNSA. This CDR3 is built from 15 residues.

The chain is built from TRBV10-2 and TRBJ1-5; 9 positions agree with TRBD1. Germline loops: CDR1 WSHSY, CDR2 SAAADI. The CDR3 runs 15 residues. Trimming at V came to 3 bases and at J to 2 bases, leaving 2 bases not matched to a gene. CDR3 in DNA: TGCGCCAGCAGTGAAAGGACAGGGGGCAATCAGCCCCAGCATTTT. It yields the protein CASSERTGGNQPQHF.

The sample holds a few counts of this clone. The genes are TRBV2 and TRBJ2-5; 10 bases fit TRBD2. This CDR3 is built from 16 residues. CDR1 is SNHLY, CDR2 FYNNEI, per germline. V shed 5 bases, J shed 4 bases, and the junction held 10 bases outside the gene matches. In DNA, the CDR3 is TGTGCCAGCAGTCGGACTAGCGGCCCATTGGGAGAGACCCAGTACTTC. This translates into CASSRTSGPLGETQYF.

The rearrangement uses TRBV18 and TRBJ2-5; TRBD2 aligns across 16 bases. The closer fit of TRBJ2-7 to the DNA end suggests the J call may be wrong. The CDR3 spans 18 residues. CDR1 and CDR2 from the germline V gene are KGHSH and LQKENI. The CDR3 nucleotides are TGTGCCAGCTCACCACCGGGACTAGCGGGAGGGCCGACGTACGAGCAGTACTTC. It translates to CASSPPGLAGGPTYEQYF.

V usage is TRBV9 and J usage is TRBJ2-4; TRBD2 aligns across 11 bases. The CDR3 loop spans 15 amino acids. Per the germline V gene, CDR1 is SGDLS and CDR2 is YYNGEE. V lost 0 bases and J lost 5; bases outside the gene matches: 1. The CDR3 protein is CASSVEGLAENIQYF. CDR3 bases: TGTGCCAGCAGCGTAGAGGGACTAGCGGAAAACATTCAGTACTTC. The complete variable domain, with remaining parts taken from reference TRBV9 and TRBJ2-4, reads DSGVTQTPKHLITATGQRVTLRCSPRSGDLSVYWYQQSLDQGLQFLIQYYNGEERAKGNILERFSAQQFPDLHSELNLSSLELGDSALYFCASSVEGLAENIQYFGAGTRLSVL.

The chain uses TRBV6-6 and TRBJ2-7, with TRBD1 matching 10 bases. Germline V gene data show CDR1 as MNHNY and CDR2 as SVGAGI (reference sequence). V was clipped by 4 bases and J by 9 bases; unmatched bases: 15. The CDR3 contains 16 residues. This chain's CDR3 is CASSSPSLDRGSWQYF. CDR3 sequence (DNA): TGTGCCAGCAGTTCCCCGTCTTTGGACAGGGGGTCTTGGCAGTACTTC.

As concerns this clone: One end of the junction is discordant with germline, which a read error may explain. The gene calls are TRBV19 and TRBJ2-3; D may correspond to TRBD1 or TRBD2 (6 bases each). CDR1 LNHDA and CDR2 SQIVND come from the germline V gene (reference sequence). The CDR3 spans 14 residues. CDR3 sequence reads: CASSRGEGADTQYF. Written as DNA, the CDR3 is TGTGCCAGCAGTAGGGGGGAAGGGGCAGATACGCAGTATTTT.

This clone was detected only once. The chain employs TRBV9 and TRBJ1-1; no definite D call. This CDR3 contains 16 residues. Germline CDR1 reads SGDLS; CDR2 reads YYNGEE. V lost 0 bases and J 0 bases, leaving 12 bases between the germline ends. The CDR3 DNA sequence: TGTGCCAGCAGCGTAGGTGGGAGGGATATGAACACTGAAGCTTTCTTT. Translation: CASSVGGRDMNTEAFF.

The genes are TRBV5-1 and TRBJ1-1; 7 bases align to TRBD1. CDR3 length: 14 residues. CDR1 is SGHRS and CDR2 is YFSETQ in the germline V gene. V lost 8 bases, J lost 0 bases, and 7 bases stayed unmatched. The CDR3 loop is CARTSGTVNTEAFF. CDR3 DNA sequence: TGCGCCAGAACTTCCGGGACAGTGAACACTGAAGCTTTCTTT.

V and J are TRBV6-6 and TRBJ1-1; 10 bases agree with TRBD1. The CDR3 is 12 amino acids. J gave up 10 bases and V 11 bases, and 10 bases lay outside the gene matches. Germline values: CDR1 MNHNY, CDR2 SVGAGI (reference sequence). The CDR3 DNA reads TGTGCCGGCGCGGGGACAGGGGACGGAGCTTTCTTT. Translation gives CAGAGTGDGAFF.

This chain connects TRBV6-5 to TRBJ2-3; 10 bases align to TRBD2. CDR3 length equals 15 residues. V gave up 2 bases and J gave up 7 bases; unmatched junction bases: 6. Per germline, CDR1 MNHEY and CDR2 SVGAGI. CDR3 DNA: TGTGCCAGCAGTTACGTGACTAGCGGGTCCCATACGCAGTATTTT. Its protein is CASSYVTSGSHTQYF.

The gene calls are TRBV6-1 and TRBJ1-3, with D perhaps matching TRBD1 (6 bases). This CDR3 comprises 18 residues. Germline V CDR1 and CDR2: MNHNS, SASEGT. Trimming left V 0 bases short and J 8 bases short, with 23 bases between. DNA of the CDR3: TGTGCCAGCAGTGAAGCGAGAGCAAGGACAGACAGGTCCCACACCATATATTTT. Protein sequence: CASSEARARTDRSHTIYF.